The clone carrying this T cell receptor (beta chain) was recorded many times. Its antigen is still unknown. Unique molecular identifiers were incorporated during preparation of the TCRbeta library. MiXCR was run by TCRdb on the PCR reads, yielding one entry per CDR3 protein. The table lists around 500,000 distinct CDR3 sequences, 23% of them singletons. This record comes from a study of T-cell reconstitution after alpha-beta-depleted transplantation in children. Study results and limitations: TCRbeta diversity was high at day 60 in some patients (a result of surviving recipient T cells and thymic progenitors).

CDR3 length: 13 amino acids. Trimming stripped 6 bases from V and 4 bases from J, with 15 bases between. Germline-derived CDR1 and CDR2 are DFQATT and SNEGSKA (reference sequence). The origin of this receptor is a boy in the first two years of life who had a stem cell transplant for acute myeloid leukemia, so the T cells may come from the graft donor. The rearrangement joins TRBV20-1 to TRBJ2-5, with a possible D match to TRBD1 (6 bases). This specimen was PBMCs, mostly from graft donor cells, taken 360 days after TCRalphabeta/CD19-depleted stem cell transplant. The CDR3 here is CSAHLQGRETQYF. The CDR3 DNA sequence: TGCAGTGCCCATCTTCAGGGGCGAGAGACCCAGTACTTC.